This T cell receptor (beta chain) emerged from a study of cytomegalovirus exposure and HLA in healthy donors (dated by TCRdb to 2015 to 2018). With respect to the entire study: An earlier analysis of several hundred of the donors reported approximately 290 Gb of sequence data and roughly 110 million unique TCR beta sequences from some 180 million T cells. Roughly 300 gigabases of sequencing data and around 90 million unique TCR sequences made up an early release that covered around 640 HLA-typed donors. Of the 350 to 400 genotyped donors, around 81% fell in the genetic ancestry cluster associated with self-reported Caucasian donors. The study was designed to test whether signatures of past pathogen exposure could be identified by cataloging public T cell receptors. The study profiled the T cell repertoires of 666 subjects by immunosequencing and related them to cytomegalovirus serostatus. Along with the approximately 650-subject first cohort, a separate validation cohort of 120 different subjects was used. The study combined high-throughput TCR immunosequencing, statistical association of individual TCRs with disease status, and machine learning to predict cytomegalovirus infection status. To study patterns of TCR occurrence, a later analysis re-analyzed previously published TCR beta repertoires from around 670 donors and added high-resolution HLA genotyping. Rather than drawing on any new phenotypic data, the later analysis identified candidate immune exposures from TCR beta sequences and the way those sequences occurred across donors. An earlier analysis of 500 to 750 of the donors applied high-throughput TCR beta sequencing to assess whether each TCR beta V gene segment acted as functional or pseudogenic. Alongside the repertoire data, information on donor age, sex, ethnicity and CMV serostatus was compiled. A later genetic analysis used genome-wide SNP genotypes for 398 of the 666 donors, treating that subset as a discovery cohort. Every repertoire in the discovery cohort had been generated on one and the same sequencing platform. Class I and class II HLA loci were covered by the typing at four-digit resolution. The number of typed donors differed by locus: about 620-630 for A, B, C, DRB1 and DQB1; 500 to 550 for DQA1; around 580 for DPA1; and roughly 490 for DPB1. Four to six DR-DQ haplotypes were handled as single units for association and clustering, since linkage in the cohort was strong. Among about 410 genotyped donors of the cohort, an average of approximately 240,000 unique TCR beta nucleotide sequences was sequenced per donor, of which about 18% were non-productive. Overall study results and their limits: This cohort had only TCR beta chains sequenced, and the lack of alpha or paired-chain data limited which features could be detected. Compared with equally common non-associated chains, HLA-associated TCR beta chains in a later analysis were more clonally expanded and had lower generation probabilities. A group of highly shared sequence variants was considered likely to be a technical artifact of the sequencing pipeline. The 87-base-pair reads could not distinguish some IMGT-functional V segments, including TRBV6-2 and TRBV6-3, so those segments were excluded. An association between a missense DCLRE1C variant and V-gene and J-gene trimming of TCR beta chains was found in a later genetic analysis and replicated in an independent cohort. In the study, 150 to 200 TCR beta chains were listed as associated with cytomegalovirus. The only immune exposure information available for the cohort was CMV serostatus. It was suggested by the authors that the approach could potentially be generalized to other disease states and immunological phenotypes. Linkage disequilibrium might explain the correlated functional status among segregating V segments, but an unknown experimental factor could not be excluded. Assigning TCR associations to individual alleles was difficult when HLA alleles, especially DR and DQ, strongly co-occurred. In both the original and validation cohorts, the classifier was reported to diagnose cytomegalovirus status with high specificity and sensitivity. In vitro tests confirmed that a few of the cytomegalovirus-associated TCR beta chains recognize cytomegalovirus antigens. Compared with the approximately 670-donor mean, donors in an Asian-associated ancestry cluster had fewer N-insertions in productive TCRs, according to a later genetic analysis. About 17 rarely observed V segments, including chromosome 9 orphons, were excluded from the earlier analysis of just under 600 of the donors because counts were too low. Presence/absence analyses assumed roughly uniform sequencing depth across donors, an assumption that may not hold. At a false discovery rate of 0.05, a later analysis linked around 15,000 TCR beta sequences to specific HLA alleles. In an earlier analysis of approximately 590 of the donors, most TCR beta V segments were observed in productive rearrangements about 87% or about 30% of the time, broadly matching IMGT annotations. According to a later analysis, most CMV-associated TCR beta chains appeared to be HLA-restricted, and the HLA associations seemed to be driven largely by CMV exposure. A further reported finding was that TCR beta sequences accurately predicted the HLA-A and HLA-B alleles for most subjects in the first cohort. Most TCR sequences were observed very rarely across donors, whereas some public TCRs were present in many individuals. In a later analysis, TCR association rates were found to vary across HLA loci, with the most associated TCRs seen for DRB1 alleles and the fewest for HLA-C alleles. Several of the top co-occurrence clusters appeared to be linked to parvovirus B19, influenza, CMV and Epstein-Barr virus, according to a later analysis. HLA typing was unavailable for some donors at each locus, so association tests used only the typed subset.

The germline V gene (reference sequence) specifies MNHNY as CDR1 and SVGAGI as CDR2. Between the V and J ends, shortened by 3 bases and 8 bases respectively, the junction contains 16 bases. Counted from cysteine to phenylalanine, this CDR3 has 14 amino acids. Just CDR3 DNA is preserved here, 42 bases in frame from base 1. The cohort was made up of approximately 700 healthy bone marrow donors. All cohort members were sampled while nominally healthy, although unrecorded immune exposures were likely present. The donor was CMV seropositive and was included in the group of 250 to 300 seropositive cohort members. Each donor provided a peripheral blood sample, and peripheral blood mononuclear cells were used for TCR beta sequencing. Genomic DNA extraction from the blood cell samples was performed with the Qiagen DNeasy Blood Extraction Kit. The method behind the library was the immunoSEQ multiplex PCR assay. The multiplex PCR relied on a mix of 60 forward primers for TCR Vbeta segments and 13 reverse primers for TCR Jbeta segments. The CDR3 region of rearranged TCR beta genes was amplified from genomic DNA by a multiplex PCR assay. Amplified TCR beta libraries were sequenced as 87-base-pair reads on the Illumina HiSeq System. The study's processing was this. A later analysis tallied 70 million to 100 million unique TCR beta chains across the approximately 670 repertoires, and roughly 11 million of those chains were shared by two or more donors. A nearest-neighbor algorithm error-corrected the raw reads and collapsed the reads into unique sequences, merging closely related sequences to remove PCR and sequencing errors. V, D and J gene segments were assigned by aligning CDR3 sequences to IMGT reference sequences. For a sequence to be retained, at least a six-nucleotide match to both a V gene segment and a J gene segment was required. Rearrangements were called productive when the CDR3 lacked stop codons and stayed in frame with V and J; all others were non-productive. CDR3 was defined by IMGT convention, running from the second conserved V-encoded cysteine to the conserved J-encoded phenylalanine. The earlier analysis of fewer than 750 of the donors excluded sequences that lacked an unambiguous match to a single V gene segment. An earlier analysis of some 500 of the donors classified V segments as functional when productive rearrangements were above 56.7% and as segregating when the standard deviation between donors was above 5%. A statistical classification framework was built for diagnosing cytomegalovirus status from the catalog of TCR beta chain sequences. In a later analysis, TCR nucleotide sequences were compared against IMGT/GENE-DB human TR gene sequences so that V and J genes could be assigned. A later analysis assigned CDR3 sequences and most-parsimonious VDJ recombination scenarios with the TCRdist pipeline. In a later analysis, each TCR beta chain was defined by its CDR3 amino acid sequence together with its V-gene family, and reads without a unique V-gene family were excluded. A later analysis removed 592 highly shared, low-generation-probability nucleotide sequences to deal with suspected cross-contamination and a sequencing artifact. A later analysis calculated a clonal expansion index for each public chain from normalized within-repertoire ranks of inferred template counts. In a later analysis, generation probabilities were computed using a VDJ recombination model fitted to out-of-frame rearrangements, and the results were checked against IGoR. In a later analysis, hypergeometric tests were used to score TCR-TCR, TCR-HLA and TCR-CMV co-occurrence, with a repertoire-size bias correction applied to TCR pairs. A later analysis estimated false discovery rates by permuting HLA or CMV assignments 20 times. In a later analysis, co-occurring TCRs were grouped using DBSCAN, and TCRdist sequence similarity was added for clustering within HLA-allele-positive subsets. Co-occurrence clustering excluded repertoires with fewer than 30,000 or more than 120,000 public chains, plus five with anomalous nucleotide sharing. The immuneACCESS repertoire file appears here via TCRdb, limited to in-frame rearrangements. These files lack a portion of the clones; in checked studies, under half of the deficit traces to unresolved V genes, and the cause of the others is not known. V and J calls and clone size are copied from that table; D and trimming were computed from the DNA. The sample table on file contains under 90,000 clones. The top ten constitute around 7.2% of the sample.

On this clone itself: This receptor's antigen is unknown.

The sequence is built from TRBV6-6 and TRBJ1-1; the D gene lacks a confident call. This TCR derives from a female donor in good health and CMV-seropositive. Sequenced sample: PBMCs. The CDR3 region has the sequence CASSYDPRIEEAFF. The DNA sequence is TGTGCCAGCAGTTATGACCCGCGGATTGAAGAAGCTTTCTTT.